A selection of T cell receptor beta chains follows, all from one sample in a study of human T cells and chemical hapten exposure. MiXCR, applied by TCRdb to the RACE reads, yields one record per CDR3 protein. The sample includes 75,000 to 90,000 distinct CDR3 sequences, about 12% of them seen just once. This specimen consisted of whole blood, obtained in connection with sensitization to the hapten diphenylcyclopropenone (DPC). All receptors derive from a woman aged 55 to 70 with alopecia areata. Some clones in this sample may be carry-over from other donors' samples. CDR3s include the opening cysteine and the closing phenylalanine or tryptophan.

TRBV18	CASSLDLSGTNVLTF
TRBV3-1	CASSPRRQGDSPLHF
TRBV7-8	CASSAGQAVDTQYF
TRBV3-1	CASSQAQHTEAFF
TRBV27	CASSPYAGQGTDTQYF
TRBV29-1	CSVRPGQGMNTEAFF
TRBV12-3/TRBV12-4	CASSSTSGSLYEQYF
TRBV7-9	CASSLVGQDNEKLFF
TRBV9	CASSVSGVYNEQFF
TRBV5-1	CASSLSGGTEAFF
TRBV11-2	CASSPDRGHGYTF
TRBV5-4	CASSLGGGPGTEAFF
TRBV3-1	CASSQDLPARVISYEQYF
TRBV7-9	CASSLGGPNEKLFF
TRBV13	CASSPATGGIQETQYF